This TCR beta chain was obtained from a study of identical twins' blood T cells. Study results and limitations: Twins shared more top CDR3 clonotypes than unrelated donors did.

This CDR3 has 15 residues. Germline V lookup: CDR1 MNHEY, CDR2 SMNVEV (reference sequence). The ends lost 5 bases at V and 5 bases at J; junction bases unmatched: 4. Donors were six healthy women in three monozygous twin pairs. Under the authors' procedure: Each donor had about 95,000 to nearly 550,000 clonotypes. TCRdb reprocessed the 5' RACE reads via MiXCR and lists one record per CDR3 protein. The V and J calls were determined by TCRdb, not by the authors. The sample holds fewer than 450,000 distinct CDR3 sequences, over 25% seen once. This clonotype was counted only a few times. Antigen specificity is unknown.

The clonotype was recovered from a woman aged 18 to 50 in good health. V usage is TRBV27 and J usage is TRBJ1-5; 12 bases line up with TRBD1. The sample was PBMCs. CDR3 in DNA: TGTGCCAGCAGTCCCGGGACAGGGGGCTATCAGCCCCAGCATTTT. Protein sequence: CASSPGTGGYQPQHF.